The TCR beta chain under discussion was sequenced for a study of response to subunit inactivated influenza vaccine. TCRdb analysed the RT-PCR reads with MiXCR anew, one entry per CDR3 protein. The profile shows more than 450,000 distinct CDR3 sequences, approximately 7.1% of them singletons. Germline V gene data show CDR1 as MNHEY and CDR2 as SMNVEV (reference sequence). The CDR3 has 19 residues. V shed 5 bases and J 4 bases; nucleotides not matched to a gene: 16. This TCR was sampled from a man aged 45 to 70 who received an inactivated influenza vaccine. Here the sequenced sample was PBMCs from blood, taken less than 25 months after vaccination. The rearrangement links TRBV27 to TRBJ2-5; 13 nucleotides line up with TRBD2. The CDR3 spells CASSPTSGGSYYRGETQYF. CDR3 nucleotides: TGTGCCAGCAGTCCGACTAGCGGGGGGAGCTACTACCGGGGAGAGACCCAGTACTTC.